Following are 5 T cell receptor beta chains from one sample sequenced in a study of cytotoxic CD8 clonotypes in ibrutinib-treated CLL. TCRdb's copy holds only in-frame clones and misses some; the assay was immunoSEQ multiplex PCR. Of some 290,000 clones in the sample, roughly 79% were seen once. The material was PBMCs, obtained before ibrutinib treatment. Receptor source: a human donor with chronic lymphocytic leukemia.

V and J are TRBV4-1 and TRBJ1-2; the D is unclear. Looked up from germline, CDR1 is MGHRA and CDR2 is YSYEKL. The CDR3 is 13 amino acids. V lost 3 bases to trimming and J lost 2 bases, with 7 bases between them. CDR3 sequence (DNA): TGCGCCAGCAGCCATATGGTAAACTATGGCTACACCTTC. Encoded protein: CASSHMVNYGYTF.

Only one count was recorded for this clone. V usage is TRBV4-2 and J usage is TRBJ2-3; D is possibly TRBD1 (5 bases). This CDR3 spans 16 amino acids. V was clipped by 0 bases and J by 2 bases, with 12 bases between them. Per the germline V gene, CDR1 is LGHNA and CDR2 is YNFKEQ. The CDR3 bases are TGTGCCAGCAGCCAAGATATTAGACAGTTCACAGATACGCAGTATTTT. Protein: CASSQDIRQFTDTQYF.

The chain uses TRBV4-1 and TRBJ1-1; a possible D gene is TRBD1 (5 bases). Per germline, CDR1 MGHRA and CDR2 YSYEKL. The V end lost 0 bases, the J end lost 3 bases, and 8 bases lay between the germline ends. The CDR3 length is 14 residues. The CDR3 region is CASSQEGPYTEAFF. CDR3 bases: TGCGCCAGCAGCCAAGAGGGGCCCTACACTGAAGCTTTCTTT.

The chain has TRBV4-3 and TRBJ2-2, with D possibly being TRBD1 (6 bases). This CDR3 spans 17 amino acids. CDR1 LGHNA and CDR2 YSLEER come from the germline V gene. V was trimmed by 5 bases and J by 2 bases, leaving 18 bases between them. The CDR3 spells CASSLVLGGDNTGELFF. In DNA form, the CDR3 reads TGCGCCAGCAGCTTGGTTCTAGGGGGAGATAACACCGGGGAGCTGTTTTTT.

The V and J genes are TRBV13 and TRBJ2-1; D may be TRBD2 (5 bases). V lost 5 bases and J 6 bases, leaving 14 bases between the germline ends. This CDR3 contains 14 residues. Germline lookup yields CDR1 PRHDT and CDR2 FYEKMQ (reference sequence). For the CDR3, the DNA is TGTGCCAGCAGCCCGGGGATAGTCTCCAATGAGCAGTTCTTC. As protein: CASSPGIVSNEQFF.